Each of the 22 T cell receptor beta chains below was sequenced from the same sample in a study of cytomegalovirus exposure and HLA in healthy donors. In the PCR, 60 Vbeta and 13 Jbeta primers were used. The table came from immunoSEQ multiplex PCR; TCRdb's copy has only in-frame clones and leaves some out. Of 150,000 or so clones detected, around 83% appear once; the ten largest clones hold 5% to 7.5%. The sample consisted of PBMCs. Receptor source: a middle-aged man in good health and CMV-seropositive.

The chain carries TRBV19 and TRBJ2-1; 7 nucleotides align to TRBD2. Germline assignment: CDR1 LNHDA and CDR2 SQIVND (reference sequence). Trimming took 4 bases from V and 0 from J; bases not matched to a gene: 9. This CDR3 has 17 amino acids. The CDR3 nucleotides are TGTGCCAGTAGTACCCTCCGAAGCGGGGTCTCCTACAATGAGCAGTTCTTC. It is translated as CASSTLRSGVSYNEQFF.

The chain combines TRBV9 with TRBJ2-7; 7 nucleotides match TRBD2. Germline values: CDR1 SGDLS, CDR2 YYNGEE. V shed 2 bases, J shed 4 bases, and the junction held 3 bases outside the gene matches. The CDR3 contains 13 residues. CDR3 in DNA: TGTGCCAGCAGCGTTGGGGAGGGATACGAGCAGTACGTC. Its protein product is CASSVGEGYEQYV.

This chain connects TRBV5-4 to TRBJ2-5, with TRBD2 identical over 13 bases. The CDR3 runs to 15 residues. J gave up 3 bases and V 1 base, and 0 bases lay outside the gene matches. CDR1 is SGHNT, CDR2 YYREEE, per germline (reference sequence). This chain's CDR3 is CASSLTSGREETQYF. Written as DNA, the CDR3 is TGTGCCAGCAGCTTGACTAGCGGGAGGGAAGAGACCCAGTACTTC.

This sequence joins TRBV7-3 and TRBJ2-2; D is possibly TRBD2 (5 bases). The V gene's germline CDR1 is SGHTA and CDR2 FQGTGA. Deletions cut 3 bases from V and 5 bases from J, with 16 bases between. The CDR3 consists of 16 residues. This CDR3 reads CASSFGGVTGTGELFF. CDR3 sequence (DNA): TGTGCCAGCAGCTTTGGAGGCGTGACGGGGACCGGGGAGCTGTTTTTT.

The chain carries TRBV19 and TRBJ1-2; D ambiguous. V gave up 0 bases and J gave up 8 bases, with 10 bases separating them. This CDR3 has 13 amino acids. Germline CDR1 and CDR2: LNHDA and SQIVND (reference sequence). The CDR3 sequence: CASSIDHGEGYTF. As DNA, the CDR3 is TGTGCCAGTAGTATAGATCACGGAGAGGGCTACACCTTC. Looking up the rest from reference TRBV19 and TRBJ1-2 gives the full variable domain: DGGITQSPKYLFRKEGQNVTLSCEQNLNHDAMYWYRQDPGQGLRLIYYSQIVNDFQKGDIAEGYSVSREKKESFPLTVTSAQKNPTAFYLCASSIDHGEGYTFGSGTRLTVV.

V usage is TRBV29-1 and J usage is TRBJ1-3; D unresolved. This CDR3 has 13 residues. Germline loops: CDR1 SQVTM, CDR2 ANQGSEA. V was clipped by 3 bases and J by 4 bases, with 10 bases between them. The DNA of the CDR3 is TGCAGCGTTGAGGTTTCGGTAGGAAACACCATATATTTT. It encodes CSVEVSVGNTIYF.

This chain uses TRBV5-1 with TRBJ1-4; TRBD1 is a possible D gene (6 bases). The germline V gene encodes CDR1 SGHRS and CDR2 YFSETQ. The CDR3 has 17 amino acids. Trimming removed 0 bases from V and 7 bases from J, with 19 bases in between. In nucleotides, the CDR3 is TGCGCCAGCAGCTTGGGAGGCGGCCGGGACACTCGTGAAAAACTGTTTTTT. This encodes CASSLGGGRDTREKLFF. The full variable domain, its missing parts supplied by reference TRBV5-1 and TRBJ1-4, is KAGVTQTPRYLIKTRGQQVTLSCSPISGHRSVSWYQQTPGQGLQFLFEYFSETQRNKGNFPGRFSGRQFSNSRSEMNVSTLELGDSALYLCASSLGGGRDTREKLFFGSGTQLSVL.

The chain links TRBV5-1 to TRBJ2-1; 7 bases map to TRBD2. Germline V lookup: CDR1 SGHRS, CDR2 YFSETQ. The junction had 7 bases not matched to a gene; V was cut back by 4 bases and J by 6 bases. The CDR3 covers 14 residues. The DNA for the CDR3 is TGCGCCAGCAGCCTGGGAGGGTCGGCCAATGAGCAGTTCTTC. It codes for CASSLGGSANEQFF.

This clone has more than one count but fewer than ten. The chain employs TRBV7-2 and TRBJ2-3; D might be TRBD2 (5 bases). The CDR3 contains 15 residues. V lost 3 bases, J lost 7 bases, and 17 bases lay in between. Germline V gives CDR1 SGHTA, CDR2 FQGNSA. The CDR3 here is CASSFRLATMHTQYF. The CDR3 DNA reads as TGTGCCAGCAGCTTCCGGCTAGCTACCATGCATACGCAGTATTTT. Filled out from reference TRBV7-2 and TRBJ2-3, the complete variable domain reads GAGVSQSPSNKVTEKGKDVELRCDPISGHTALYWYRQSLGQGLEFLIYFQGNSAPDKSGLPSDRFSAERTGGSVSTLTIQRTQQEDSAVYLCASSFRLATMHTQYFGPGTRLTVL.

The rearrangement joins TRBV20-1 to TRBJ2-1; no firm D call. The CDR3 spans 11 residues. From germline, CDR1 is DFQATT and CDR2 SNEGSKA (reference sequence). V was trimmed by 0 bases and J by 9 bases, leaving 6 bases between them. CDR3 in DNA: TGCAGTGCTAGAGATCGGAGTGAGCAGTTCTTC. It encodes CSARDRSEQFF.

Written as DNA, the CDR3 is TGTGCCAGCAGTTTCGACAGGACCCTTGGAGATACGCAGTATTTT. Protein sequence: CASSFDRTLGDTQYF. The chain combines TRBV27 with TRBJ2-3; D is perhaps TRBD1 (6 bases). The V gene's germline CDR1 is MNHEY and CDR2 SMNVEV (reference sequence). Trimming cost V 3 bases and J 5 bases, with 15 bases left between them. This CDR3 has 15 amino acids.

V gene TRBV2 combines with J gene TRBJ1-6; D ambiguous. The V gene's germline CDR1 is SNHLY and CDR2 FYNNEI. V was pared by 5 bases and J by 4 bases, with 15 bases between. The CDR3 is made up of 16 amino acids. Here the CDR3 DNA reads TGTGCCAGCAGTTCCCGAGGGTCGGGTTATAATTCACCCCTCCACTTT. Encoded protein: CASSSRGSGYNSPLHF.

This sequence joins TRBV5-1 and TRBJ1-5, with 9 bases aligning to TRBD1. Trimming took 4 bases from V and 7 from J; bases not matched to a gene: 6. The germline V gene has CDR1 SGHRS and CDR2 YFSETQ. The CDR3 spans 14 residues. CDR3 nucleotides: TGCGCCAGCAGCGAACAGGGGGCAGGCCAGCCCCAGCATTTT. As protein: CASSEQGAGQPQHF.

The chain carries TRBV9 and TRBJ2-7, with 11 bases identical to TRBD2. The V gene's germline CDR1 is SGDLS and CDR2 YYNGEE. The CDR3 is made up of 14 amino acids. Germline trimming cut 4 bases from V and 6 bases from J; bases unmatched to any gene: 6. CDR3 sequence: CASSPGTSGPEQYF. In DNA form, the CDR3 reads TGTGCCAGCAGCCCCGGGACTAGCGGACCCGAGCAGTACTTC.

The rearrangement joins TRBV9 to TRBJ2-1; 10 bases line up with TRBD2. The V and J ends lost 4 bases and 9 bases, in that order; junction bases with no gene match: 10. This CDR3 is 15 amino acids long. CDR1 is SGDLS, CDR2 YYNGEE, per germline. DNA for the CDR3: TGTGCCAGCAGCTTATCAGCGGGAGGGGGGAGTGAGCAGTTCTTC. It encodes CASSLSAGGGSEQFF.

The rearrangement uses TRBV5-1 and TRBJ1-5, with D possibly being TRBD1 (5 bases). The CDR3 spans 15 residues. Germline CDR1 and CDR2: SGHRS and YFSETQ. The V end was cut by 0 bases, the J end by 7 bases, with 14 bases between. The CDR3 coding sequence is TGCGCCAGCAGCTTGGCGGGGGGGGGAGGGCAGCCCCAGCATTTT. This translates into CASSLAGGGGQPQHF.

This chain joins TRBV5-4 and TRBJ2-5; no clear D. CDR3 length equals 12 residues. Germline loops: CDR1 SGHNT, CDR2 YYREEE (reference sequence). Trimming cost V 4 bases and J 0 bases, with 4 bases left between them. CDR3 nucleotide sequence: TGTGCCAGCAGCCCAAACCAAGAGACCCAGTACTTC. Protein: CASSPNQETQYF.

The genes are TRBV4-2 and TRBJ2-6, with D unresolved. V was clipped by 3 bases and J by 0 bases, with 15 bases between them. The CDR3 totals 18 residues. CDR1 and CDR2 (germline): LGHNA, YNFKEQ. The CDR3 is CASSQGTDGSSGANVLTF. DNA for the CDR3: TGTGCCAGCAGCCAGGGCACCGACGGAAGCTCTGGGGCCAACGTCCTGACTTTC.

The rearrangement uses TRBV27 and TRBJ2-1; no firm D call. CDR1 is MNHEY, CDR2 SMNVEV, per germline (reference sequence). The CDR3 has 13 amino acids. Trimming shortened V by 2 bases and J by 7 bases, and 9 bases separated the two germline ends. Written as DNA, the CDR3 is TGTGCCAGCAGTTTAGGCCTGGAGAATGAGCAGTTCTTC. It is translated as CASSLGLENEQFF.

The chain couples TRBV4-2 to TRBJ1-5, with unresolved D. The CDR3 is made up of 15 amino acids. Germline CDR1 reads LGHNA; CDR2 reads YNFKEQ. Trimming took off 3 bases at V and 0 bases at J, with 9 bases between the two ends. In DNA form, the CDR3 reads TGTGCCAGCAGCCACGGAGGTTATAGCAATCAGCCCCAGCATTTT. Residues: CASSHGGYSNQPQHF.

The rearrangement links TRBV7-2 to TRBJ2-5, with 8 bases fitting TRBD2. Looked up from germline, CDR1 is SGHTA and CDR2 is FQGNSA. This CDR3 has 14 amino acids. V was pared by 5 bases and J by 3 bases, with 5 bases of the junction left unmatched. The CDR3 nucleotides read TGTGCCAGCAGCCTGGGACTAGGTAAAGAGACCCAGTACTTC. As protein: CASSLGLGKETQYF.

This clone occurred a few times. This chain connects TRBV5-6 to TRBJ1-5; 8 positions agree with TRBD1. Germline V gene sequence: CDR1 SGHDT, CDR2 YYEEEE. This CDR3 contains 17 residues. J was trimmed by 3 bases and V by 3 bases; bases with no gene match: 11. In DNA form, the CDR3 reads TGTGCCAGCAGCTGCGACCCCTACAGGGGGAACAATCAGCCCCAGCATTTT. Translation: CASSCDPYRGNNQPQHF.